This T cell receptor (beta chain) was found in a study of cytomegalovirus exposure and HLA in healthy donors. Findings and limits, study-wide: According to the study, 180 or so TCR beta chains were cytomegalovirus-associated. The majority of TCR sequences were rare, yet some public TCRs appeared in many donors. Confirmation was obtained in vitro that a few CMV-associated chains are specific for CMV antigens. A classifier reportedly called cytomegalovirus status with high sensitivity and specificity.

With V trimmed by 0 bases and J by 7 bases, 9 bases remained unmatched. The CDR3 has 16 amino acids. CDR1 and CDR2 from the germline V gene are MNHNS and SASEGT. Profiling relied on immunoSEQ multiplex PCR, and the TCRdb table lists in-frame clones only, not all of them. In the table there are fewer than 200,000 clones, roughly 85% of which are singletons. Comments on this clone: Its cognate antigen is unknown.

The sequenced sample consisted of PBMCs. J is TRBJ1-5 and V is TRBV6-1, with 7 positions matching TRBD1. This receptor was taken from a young man in good health and CMV-seropositive. In DNA form, the CDR3 reads TGTGCCAGCAGTGAAGCGCCCGGGACAGATTTACAGCCCCAGCATTTT. Protein product: CASSEAPGTDLQPQHF.